This T cell receptor beta chain was recorded in a study of beta chain features in type 1 diabetes. In total, each donor contributed a single heparinised blood draw that averaged roughly 100 mL. Every bit of the isolated RNA underwent reverse transcription, so sequencing read expressed TCRB transcripts. Profiled with immunoSEQ multiplex PCR; TCRdb holds only in-frame clones, not every one. The sample carries roughly 330,000 clones, approximately 11% recorded once. In its sample, this clone was seen a few times. The sequence was obtained from a woman aged 25 to 39 in good health. The sample taken for sequencing was naive CD4+ T cells from blood.

CDR3 sequence (DNA): TGTGCCAGCAGCCAATCCTGGTCTAAGGGGAGGAGGGAGCAGTTCTTC. Translation: CASSQSWSKGRREQFF. The rearrangement links TRBV16 to TRBJ2-1, with a possible D match to TRBD2 (6 bases). Per germline, CDR1 KGHSY and CDR2 FQNENV. This CDR3 contains 16 residues. Trimming took 0 bases from V and 10 from J, leaving 19 bases between them.